The 21 T cell receptor beta chains in this list originate from one sample, sequenced in a study of cytomegalovirus exposure and HLA in healthy donors. The PCR used 60 Vbeta and 13 Jbeta primers. Some clones are missing from TCRdb's copy, which holds only in-frame ones; the method was immunoSEQ multiplex PCR. This sample's clone table lists 200,000 to 250,000 clones. The sequencing sample was made of PBMCs. Every receptor here comes from a woman under 40 in good health and CMV-seropositive.

The J gene is TRBJ1-5, the V gene TRBV27; possible D gene TRBD1, 6 bases. CDR1 and CDR2 from the germline V gene are MNHEY and SMNVEV (reference sequence). V was cut by 5 bases and J by 7 bases, with 21 bases left in between. This CDR3 has 16 residues. The CDR3 here is CASSPTDRYVAQPQHF. For the CDR3, the DNA is TGTGCCAGCAGTCCAACCGACAGGTATGTGGCCCAGCCCCAGCATTTT.

This sequence joins TRBV2 and TRBJ1-6, with 10 bases aligning to TRBD1. The CDR3 extends over 15 amino acids. The V segment lost 5 bases and the J segment 5 bases; nucleotides outside the gene matches: 3. CDR1 and CDR2 from the germline V gene are SNHLY and FYNNEI. The CDR3 loop is CASSRQGADNSPLHF. The CDR3 nucleotides are TGTGCCAGCAGTCGACAGGGGGCTGATAATTCACCCCTCCACTTT.

This sequence joins TRBV9 and TRBJ1-1; D is perhaps TRBD1 (5 bases). The CDR3 covers 18 residues. From germline, CDR1 is SGDLS and CDR2 YYNGEE. Trimming stripped 4 bases from V and 0 bases from J, with 22 bases between. The CDR3 DNA follows: TGTGCCAGCAGCATAGGAAGGGGCACCATCAGGATGAACACTGAAGCTTTCTTT. Translating it yields CASSIGRGTIRMNTEAFF.

The CDR3 DNA reads TGTGCCAGCAGCTTAGACAGGGTTTCCTTCTCCTACGAGCAGTACTTC. As protein: CASSLDRVSFSYEQYF. J is TRBJ2-7 and V is TRBV7-2; possible D gene TRBD1, 6 bases. Between the trimmed V and J ends, which lost 1 base and 0 bases, there was a span of 13 bases. The CDR3 is made up of 16 amino acids. Germline V CDR1 and CDR2: SGHTA, FQGNSA.

The chain recombines TRBV5-5 with TRBJ1-6, with 9 nucleotides matching TRBD1. Germline-derived CDR1 and CDR2 are SGHKS and YYEKEE (reference sequence). With V trimmed by 1 base and J by 8 bases, 1 base remained unmatched. The CDR3 length is 14 residues. The CDR3 coding sequence is TGTGCCAGCAGCTTGACAGGGGGCGATTCACCCCTCCACTTT. Its translation is CASSLTGGDSPLHF. Together with reference TRBV5-5 and TRBJ1-6, the CDR3 gives the full variable domain: DAGVTQSPTHLIKTRGQQVTLRCSPISGHKSVSWYQQVLGQGPQFIFQYYEKEERGRGNFPDRFSARQFPNYSSELNVNALLLGDSALYLCASSLTGGDSPLHFGNGTRLTVT.

The genes are TRBV6-1 and TRBJ1-1; 7 nucleotides agree with TRBD1. The CDR3 has 13 residues. The V gene end was trimmed by 6 bases and the J gene end by 4 bases; junction bases not matched to a gene: 5. Germline V CDR1 and CDR2: MNHNS, SASEGT. The chain's CDR3 is CASRTRQGTEAFF. The CDR3 nucleotides are TGTGCCAGCAGGACCCGACAGGGCACTGAAGCTTTCTTT.

The chain employs TRBV29-1 and TRBJ1-2; D is perhaps TRBD1 (5 bases). Germline CDR1 reads SQVTM; CDR2 reads ANQGSEA. The V and J ends lost 4 bases and 8 bases respectively, with 14 bases between them. The CDR3 covers 12 residues. CDR3 bases: TGCAGCGTTGGGGGGGTCGTGGGCGGCTACACCTTC. Protein sequence: CSVGGVVGGYTF.

The chain links TRBV30 to TRBJ1-1; D is perhaps TRBD1 (6 bases). This CDR3 has 16 residues. The V end was cut by 2 bases, the J end by 5 bases, with 21 bases between. Per germline, CDR1 GTSNPN and CDR2 SVGIG (reference sequence). The CDR3 reads CAWSSPGKGGRTEAFF. The CDR3 nucleotides read TGTGCCTGGAGTTCCCCCGGGAAAGGGGGACGGACTGAAGCTTTCTTT.

The chain uses TRBV10-3 and TRBJ2-4; D not resolved. CDR3 length: 16 amino acids. CDR1 ENHRY and CDR2 SYGVKD come from the germline V gene. Trimming took 2 bases from V and 6 from J, leaving 17 bases between them. The CDR3 sequence is CAISEGRVVPLNIQYF. The CDR3 DNA sequence: TGTGCCATCAGTGAGGGTAGAGTAGTGCCGCTAAACATTCAGTACTTC.

The rearrangement joins TRBV25-1 to TRBJ2-3; 7 bases align to TRBD2. This CDR3 region has 16 residues. V shed 5 bases, J shed 6 bases, and the junction held 14 bases outside the gene matches. Germline CDR1 and CDR2: MGHDK and SYGVNS. CDR3 residues: CASSKRLAGIYDTQYF. CDR3 DNA: TGTGCCAGCAGTAAAAGACTAGCTGGTATCTATGATACGCAGTATTTT.

The chain couples TRBV10-1 to TRBJ2-3; 8 nucleotides line up with TRBD1. The CDR3 is 17 residues long. J was trimmed by 3 bases and V by 0 bases; bases with no gene match: 8. Germline-derived CDR1 and CDR2 are WNHNN and SYGVQD (reference sequence). The CDR3 is CASSESMSRGPTDTQYF. CDR3 bases: TGCGCCAGCAGTGAGTCTATGTCCAGGGGGCCAACAGATACGCAGTATTTT.

The J gene is TRBJ1-1, the V gene TRBV6-6, with a possible D match to TRBD1 (6 bases). CDR1 and CDR2 from the germline V gene are MNHNY and SVGAGI (reference sequence). CDR3 length: 13 residues. V lost 11 bases, J lost 4 bases, and 17 bases lay in between. The DNA of the CDR3 is TGTGCCTCACAGGGAACTGTACTCACTGAAGCTTTCTTT. Its translation is CASQGTVLTEAFF.

The chain's CDR3 is CASSGETGGTEAFF. The CDR3 DNA is TGTGCCAGCAGCGGGGAAACAGGGGGCACTGAAGCTTTCTTT. The rearrangement uses TRBV5-4 and TRBJ1-1; TRBD1 aligns across 8 bases. CDR1 is SGHNT, CDR2 YYREEE, per germline (reference sequence). This CDR3 is built from 14 residues. V lost 4 bases and J lost 4; bases outside the gene matches: 6. The full variable domain, rest sourced from reference TRBV5-4 and TRBJ1-1, is ETGVTQSPTHLIKTRGQQVTLRCSSQSGHNTVSWYQQALGQGPQFIFQYYREEENGRGNFPPRFSGLQFPNYSSELNVNALELDDSALYLCASSGETGGTEAFFGQGTRLTVV.

V and J are TRBV5-4 and TRBJ2-1; D not resolved. CDR1 is SGHNT and CDR2 is YYREEE in the germline V gene (reference sequence). The CDR3 sequence is 12 residues long. V lost 5 bases to trimming and J lost 10 bases, with 13 bases between them. The CDR3 DNA is TGTGCCAGCAGTCCGGCGAGCAGGGAGCAGTTCTTC. Translation gives CASSPASREQFF.

The chain uses TRBV6-1 and TRBJ1-1; D may be TRBD1 (5 bases). The germline gives CDR1 MNHNS, CDR2 SASEGT. CDR3 length: 14 residues. V was trimmed by 3 bases and J by 3 bases, leaving 11 bases between them. This CDR3 is CASSDTGGYTEAFF. In nucleotides, the CDR3 is TGTGCCAGCAGTGATACGGGGGGATACACTGAAGCTTTCTTT.

J is TRBJ2-3 and V is TRBV10-3; D might be TRBD1 (6 bases). This CDR3 comprises 17 residues. The V end lost 3 bases, the J end lost 4 bases, and 20 bases lay between the germline ends. Per the germline V gene, CDR1 is ENHRY and CDR2 is SYGVKD. The CDR3 here is CAISDLEGAGAPDTQYF. CDR3 DNA: TGTGCCATCAGTGACCTGGAAGGGGCAGGGGCCCCAGATACGCAGTATTTT.

The chain has TRBV6-1 and TRBJ1-1; 8 bases are shared with TRBD1. With V trimmed by 7 bases and J by 4 bases, 8 bases remained unmatched. The CDR3 is 14 amino acids. The V gene's germline CDR1 is MNHNS and CDR2 SASEGT. The chain's CDR3 is CASTIDRGATEAFF. CDR3 DNA: TGTGCCAGCACTATTGACAGGGGAGCCACTGAAGCTTTCTTT.

This rearrangement joins TRBV5-1 to TRBJ2-5; a possible D gene is TRBD1 (6 bases). This CDR3 region has 15 residues. The germline V and J ends were trimmed by 3 bases and 2 bases, with 14 bases remaining between them. Germline V gene data show CDR1 as SGHRS and CDR2 as YFSETQ. The CDR3 loop is CASSSGQSIQETQYF. CDR3 DNA sequence: TGCGCCAGCAGCTCCGGACAGAGTATTCAAGAGACCCAGTACTTC.

The V and J genes are TRBV2 and TRBJ2-7; 8 nucleotides align to TRBD1. The CDR3 loop spans 16 amino acids. Germline CDR1 and CDR2: SNHLY and FYNNEI. V shed 5 bases, J shed 3 bases, and the junction held 12 bases outside the gene matches. The CDR3 bases are TGTGCCAGCAGTTTGGCCGACAGGGGACCTTACTACGAGCAGTACTTC. Protein: CASSLADRGPYYEQYF.

The chain links TRBV2 to TRBJ1-1, with D perhaps TRBD1 (6 bases). The CDR3 length is 13 residues. Trimming took off 11 bases at V and 2 bases at J, with 15 bases between the two ends. Germline-derived CDR1 and CDR2 are SNHLY and FYNNEI. CDR3 region: CAVPTGRNTEAFF. The DNA for the CDR3 is TGTGCCGTTCCGACAGGCCGTAACACTGAAGCTTTCTTT.

This sequence joins TRBV25-1 and TRBJ2-1; 8 bases are a match to TRBD1. V shed 5 bases and J 7 bases; nucleotides not matched to a gene: 10. Germline V gives CDR1 MGHDK, CDR2 SYGVNS. This CDR3 is built from 15 residues. CDR3 residues: CASSPWAGGLNEQFF. The DNA for the CDR3 is TGTGCCAGCAGTCCCTGGGCAGGGGGCTTGAATGAGCAGTTCTTC.